This T cell receptor (beta chain) was profiled in a study of shared clonotypes between healthy human individuals. Study-wide context: Three plates were used per donor for CD4 naive, three for CD4 memory, two for CD8 naive and one for CD8 memory. General study results and limits: Non-shared clonotypes had lower generation probabilities than those shared by all four donors. Across subsets, estimated richness was generally greater for naive than for memory populations.

Germline CDR1 reads SGHRS; CDR2 reads YFSETQ. The V end lost 2 bases, the J end lost 2 bases, and 14 bases lay between the germline ends. CDR3 size: 15 residues. CD45RO negativity and positive selection for CCR7 defined naive CD8 cells, a population that excluded terminally differentiated effector memory CD45RA+ cells. Genomic DNA from each subset was divided evenly over several immunoSEQ plates. Repertoires were generated with immunoSEQ multiplex PCR, while TCRdb's copy carries only in-frame clones and drops some. The sample consists of about 1,900,000 clones, about 95% of them appearing once. In the case of this clone: Its matching antigen is unknown.

The sequenced material came from naive CD8+ T cells sorted from blood. The sequence was obtained from a man between 18 and 29 years old in good health. The rearrangement joins TRBV5-1 to TRBJ2-7, with TRBD1 as a possible D gene (5 bases). CDR3 sequence reads: CASSFRATGTYEQYF. CDR3 coding DNA: TGCGCCAGCAGCTTCCGGGCCACAGGCACCTACGAGCAGTACTTC.